This T cell receptor (beta chain) was captured in a study of metastatic and nonmetastatic thyroid tumors. Using MiXCR, TCRdb reanalyzed the PCR reads. The data show over 65,000 clones, approximately 13% seen once. No treatment of any kind had been given to any patient before thyroid surgery. This clone has at least ten counts. This CDR3 is built from 14 residues. Germline CDR1 reads MNHNY; CDR2 reads SVGAGI (reference sequence). Trimming removed 4 bases from V and 0 bases from J; junction bases left unmatched: 2. Source material: tumor tissue. V gene TRBV6-6 combines with J gene TRBJ2-7; 8 bases are shared with TRBD1. The receptor was derived from a female donor with papillary thyroid cancer or a benign thyroid nodule (not recorded which). Some clones in this sample may be carry-over from other donors' samples. Here the CDR3 DNA reads TGTGCCAGCAGTTTGACAGGGGACTCCTACGAGCAGTACTTC. Translating it yields CASSLTGDSYEQYF.